Given below is one T cell receptor (beta chain) in context. Its target is unknown. The data were obtained in a study of T cell responses to AZD1222 COVID-19 vaccine. Broader study findings: Spike-specific TCR breadth and depth both grew after two AZD1222 doses. Baseline seropositivity characterized only six AZD1222 recipients. Sampled repertoires all dated from after the peak T cell response.

CDR3 length: 13 amino acids. Germline V gene sequence: CDR1 LGHDT, CDR2 YNNKEL (reference sequence). The ends were cut back, 0 bases at V and 7 bases at J, with 9 bases in the middle. Assay used: immunoSEQ multiplex PCR; TCRdb lists only in-frame clones, some missing. The sample contains roughly 140,000 clones, 90% to 95% of which appear only once. The sample here was peripheral blood, taken 28 days after the second AZD1222 dose. V and J are TRBV3-1 (or the pseudogene TRBV3-2) and TRBJ1-1; D is unclear. The source of this sequence is an adult who received the AZD1222 COVID-19 vaccine. The CDR3 DNA sequence: TGTGCCAGCAGCCAAGAAAGGCTGGGTGAAGCTTTCTTT. Protein product: CASSQERLGEAFF.